One and the same sample provided the 23 T cell receptor beta chains below, sequenced in a study of blood T cells in healthy people across ages. A second PCR of roughly 7 to 11 cycles used a sample-barcoded 5' primer and a J-beta primer mix. TCRdb fed the 5' RACE reads into MiXCR, producing one record per CDR3 protein. The sample has about 1 million distinct CDR3 sequences; approximately 25% are singletons. These data were also filed under a second study, of T cells of mothers and their children.

Material: blood. Receptors originate from a girl aged 2 to 10 in good health.

The gene calls are TRBV7-9 and TRBJ1-4, with D possibly TRBD1 on 5 matching bases. CDR3 length: 14 amino acids. Germline V CDR1 and CDR2: SEHNR, FQNEAQ (reference sequence). V was trimmed by 5 bases and J by 5 bases, leaving 12 bases between them. The CDR3 bases are TGTGCCAGCAGCCAGGGACGGGAAAATGAAAAACTGTTTTTT. Its translation is CASSQGRENEKLFF.

The chain carries TRBV7-2 and TRBJ2-5; weak D call: TRBD1 (5 bases). CDR3 length: 15 residues. Deletions cut 1 base from V and 7 bases from J, with 16 bases between. Germline V gives CDR1 SGHTA, CDR2 FQGNSA. CDR3: CASSLGTSQRRTQYF. The CDR3 DNA reads as TGTGCCAGCAGCTTAGGGACATCCCAAAGGCGGACCCAGTACTTC.

The V and J genes are TRBV5-6 and TRBJ1-1, with a tentative D call TRBD1 (6 bases). V dropped 4 bases and J dropped 7 bases, with 11 bases sitting between them. The germline V gene encodes CDR1 SGHDT and CDR2 YYEEEE. The CDR3 covers 12 residues. The CDR3 DNA is TGTGCCAGCAGCATCAACAGGGTTGAAGCTTTCTTT. It is translated as CASSINRVEAFF.

The chain uses TRBV7-6 and TRBJ2-5; TRBD1 matches 7 bases. Trimming at V came to 5 bases and at J to 1 base, leaving 16 bases not matched to a gene. CDR1 and CDR2 (germline): SGHVS, FNYEAQ. This CDR3 region has 18 residues. The chain's CDR3 is CASSPRESLDRPQETQYF. Here the CDR3 DNA reads TGTGCCAGCAGCCCCCGTGAATCCTTGGACAGGCCCCAAGAGACCCAGTACTTC.

This chain links TRBV5-1 with TRBJ1-1; 7 bases agree with TRBD1. The CDR3 has 15 residues. V lost 3 bases, J lost 5 bases, and 10 bases stayed unmatched. CDR1 is SGHRS, CDR2 YFSETQ, per germline. CDR3 amino acids: CASSSNRGSGTEAFF. CDR3 coding DNA: TGCGCCAGCAGCTCGAACAGGGGATCAGGGACTGAAGCTTTCTTT.

This rearrangement joins TRBV7-9 to TRBJ2-3; TRBD1 is a possible D gene (7 bases). V lost 7 bases and J lost 2, with 13 bases in between. Germline CDR1 and CDR2: SEHNR and FQNEAQ (reference sequence). The CDR3 loop spans 14 amino acids. The CDR3 reads CASTAGGHTDTQYF. In DNA form, the CDR3 reads TGTGCCAGCACCGCAGGGGGGCACACAGATACGCAGTATTTT.

This clonotype was observed at least ten times. This chain links TRBV20-1 with TRBJ2-7; TRBD2 agrees at 16 bases. Germline CDR1 and CDR2: DFQATT and SNEGSKA (reference sequence). With 6 bases clipped from V and 4 bases from J, the junction kept 0 bases outside the gene matches. The CDR3 has 13 amino acids. For the CDR3, the DNA is TGCAGTGCGGGACTAGCGGGGGGGTACGAGCAGTACTTC. It specifies CSAGLAGGYEQYF.

The CDR3, as DNA: TGTGCCAGCAGGGCGGGAGAATCAGATACGCAGTATTTT. Amino acids: CASRAGESDTQYF. The V and J genes are TRBV6-6 and TRBJ2-3; TRBD2 agrees at 7 bases. The CDR3 runs to 13 residues. CDR1 MNHNY and CDR2 SVGAGI come from the germline V gene (reference sequence). V shed 6 bases and J 4 bases; nucleotides not matched to a gene: 4.

This clonotype has just a few counts. The CDR3 reads CSASSSFLALPYEQYF. In nucleotides, the CDR3 is TGCAGTGCTAGTTCTAGTTTTCTCGCACTACCCTACGAGCAGTACTTC. The chain has TRBV20-1 and TRBJ2-1; D call uncertain. The J call is uncertain, as TRBJ2-7 better fits the DNA end. Per germline, CDR1 DFQATT and CDR2 SNEGSKA (reference sequence). The CDR3 is made up of 16 amino acids.

This clonotype was seen only a few times. The chain links TRBV24-1 to TRBJ2-7, with 7 bases matching TRBD2. The J call may be faulty, since TRBJ2-1 better matches the DNA end. This CDR3 region has 13 residues. CDR1 is KGHDR, CDR2 SFDVKD, per germline. CDR3 DNA: TGTGCCACCGAGCGGGGCGCATACAATGAGCAGTTCTTC. Translated, it gives CATERGAYNEQFF.

This clonotype was counted between two and nine times. V is TRBV13 and J is TRBJ2-5; D may be TRBD2 (6 bases). The CDR3 covers 14 residues. Germline CDR1 and CDR2: PRHDT and FYEKMQ (reference sequence). Trimming stripped 4 bases from V and 2 bases from J, with 11 bases between. CDR3 residues: CASSYGLRQETQYF. CDR3 DNA sequence: TGTGCCAGCAGCTATGGACTAAGGCAAGAGACCCAGTACTTC.

This clonotype appeared a single time. This chain uses TRBV7-8 with TRBJ2-1, with TRBD1 matching over 7 bases. The germline V gene has CDR1 SGHVS and CDR2 FQNEAQ. The CDR3 sequence is 15 residues long. The J segment lost 8 bases and the V segment lost 3 bases, leaving 10 bases of the junction unmatched. The CDR3 region has the DNA TGTGCCAGCAGCTTGTCTCAGGGGGTATACGATGAGCAGTTCTTC. It is translated as CASSLSQGVYDEQFF.

The CDR3 loop is CASSYHNSGHGFYEQYF. Written as DNA, the CDR3 is TGTGCCAGCAGTTACCATAATTCGGGACACGGTTTCTACGAGCAGTACTTC. The gene calls are TRBV6-5 and TRBJ2-7, with D maybe TRBD1 (6 bases). The ends were cut back, 2 bases at V and 3 bases at J, with 20 bases in the middle. Per the germline V gene, CDR1 is MNHEY and CDR2 is SVGAGI. This CDR3 is 17 amino acids long.

The genes are TRBV12-3 or TRBV12-4 and TRBJ2-5, with D perhaps matching TRBD1 (5 bases). The CDR3 runs to 13 residues. Between the trimmed V and J ends, which lost 8 bases and 5 bases, there was a span of 15 bases. The CDR3 DNA is TGTGCCAGCTGTAGGACACTGGAGGAGACCCAGTACTTC. It yields the protein CASCRTLEETQYF.

The rearrangement uses TRBV6-1 and TRBJ1-2, with D possibly matching TRBD1 (6 bases). Trimming removed 2 bases at V and 4 bases at J, with 11 bases between. CDR1 and CDR2 (germline): MNHNS, SASEGT. The CDR3 is 14 residues long. Written as DNA, the CDR3 is TGTGCCAGCAGTGAAAGGGGGGGGGCCTATGGCTACACCTTC. Translation gives CASSERGGAYGYTF.

CDR3 bases: TGCAGTGCGAGCCGACAGGTTCTCTCCTACGAGCAGTACTTC. Translation: CSASRQVLSYEQYF. V gene TRBV20-1 combines with J gene TRBJ2-7; perhaps TRBD1 as D (6 bases). V gave up 6 bases and J gave up 0 bases, with 15 bases separating them. Germline-derived CDR1 and CDR2 are DFQATT and SNEGSKA (reference sequence). The CDR3 sequence is 14 residues long.

This rearrangement joins TRBV6-1 to TRBJ2-5; D is perhaps TRBD2 (5 bases). This CDR3 has 14 residues. Trimming left V 4 bases short and J 2 bases short, with 11 bases between. CDR1 is MNHNS and CDR2 is SASEGT in the germline V gene. The CDR3 spells CASSAMREQETQYF. In nucleotides, the CDR3 is TGTGCCAGCAGTGCTATGAGGGAGCAAGAGACCCAGTACTTC.

This clonotype appeared a single time. The genes are TRBV6-5 and TRBJ2-1; 9 nucleotides align to TRBD2. The end of the DNA fits TRBJ2-5 better, so the J call may be wrong. The CDR3 consists of 14 residues. Germline values: CDR1 MNHEY, CDR2 SVGAGI. This CDR3 reads CASSPGTSPETQYF. The CDR3, as DNA: TGTGCCAGCAGTCCCGGGACTAGCCCCGAGACCCAGTACTTC.

The rearrangement links TRBV27 to TRBJ2-5; the D is unclear. The DNA end is more similar to TRBJ2-1, so the J call may be wrong. Per the germline V gene, CDR1 is MNHEY and CDR2 is SMNVEV (reference sequence). CDR3 size: 15 residues. The CDR3 loop reads CASSLSGTAVNEQFF. DNA for the CDR3: TGTGCCAGCAGTTTATCTGGCACCGCCGTAAATGAGCAGTTCTTC.

The rearrangement joins TRBV6-6 to TRBJ1-2; 8 positions agree with TRBD1. The CDR3 has 15 amino acids. The V gene's germline CDR1 is MNHNY and CDR2 SVGAGI (reference sequence). V shed 2 bases and J 6 bases; nucleotides not matched to a gene: 8. CDR3 nucleotide sequence: TGTGCCAGCAGTTACGCAACCGACAGGGGTGATGGCTACACCTTC. It specifies CASSYATDRGDGYTF.

J is TRBJ2-1 and V is TRBV12-3 or TRBV12-4, with D tentatively TRBD1 (5 bases). The V and J ends lost 0 bases and 14 bases respectively, with 11 bases between them. The CDR3 sequence is 12 residues long. The DNA of the CDR3 is TGTGCCAGCAGTTTAGCGGTCAGGGTTGAGTTCTTC. This sequence encodes CASSLAVRVEFF.

J is TRBJ2-5 and V is TRBV7-8; 7 bases are a match to TRBD2. The V and J ends lost 8 bases and 1 base, in that order; junction bases with no gene match: 7. Germline V lookup: CDR1 SGHVS, CDR2 FQNEAQ. The CDR3 contains 14 residues. Here the CDR3 DNA reads TGTGCCAGCGTAACTAGCGTCTCCCAAGAGACCCAGTACTTC. Amino acids: CASVTSVSQETQYF. Full variable domain (missing parts from reference TRBV7-8 and TRBJ2-5): GAGVSQSPRYKVAKRGQDVALRCDPISGHVSLFWYQQALGQGPEFLTYFQNEAQLDKSGLPSDRFFAERPEGSVSTLKIQRTQQEDSAVYLCASVTSVSQETQYFGPGTRLLVL.

This clonotype occurred a few times. V and J are TRBV9 and TRBJ1-6, with D possibly matching TRBD1 (5 bases). The CDR3 has 16 amino acids. V was cut by 4 bases and J by 13 bases, with 24 bases left in between. The germline V gene has CDR1 SGDLS and CDR2 YYNGEE. In DNA, the CDR3 is TGTGCCAGCAGCCCAGGCGACGCGTTGGGGGTTATCCCCCTCCACTTT. Encoded protein: CASSPGDALGVIPLHF. The whole variable domain, filled in from reference TRBV9 and TRBJ1-6, reads DSGVTQTPKHLITATGQRVTLRCSPRSGDLSVYWYQQSLDQGLQFLIQYYNGEERAKGNILERFSAQQFPDLHSELNLSSLELGDSALYFCASSPGDALGVIPLHFGNGTRLTVT.